These T cell receptor beta chains were read from a single sample in a study of Ad26.COV2.S vaccination and SARS-CoV-2 variants. TCRdb's table, derived via immunoSEQ multiplex PCR, lists solely in-frame clones and lacks some. The table includes hundreds of thousands of clones, about 93% detected once. The material sequenced was peripheral blood, taken in a trial of Ad26.COV2.S vaccine versus placebo. These receptor sequences come from a person aged 18 to 59 who received the Ad26.COV2.S COVID-19 vaccine or a placebo. Both conserved end residues are part of each CDR3. A D gene is named only where the DNA matches it firmly. Expanded clones get a size class; other rows say once, few or many, or leave the size out.

v_gene: TRBV6-5; d_gene: NA; j_gene: TRBJ1-1; abundance: NA; CDR3aa: CASSLLGNTEAFF; CDR3nt: TGTGCCAGCAGCCTTCTAGGGAACACTGAAGCTTTCTTT
v_gene: TRBV11-2; d_gene: NA; j_gene: TRBJ1-2; abundance: NA; CDR3aa: CASSLGKGTQKRDYGYTF; CDR3nt: TGTGCCAGCAGCTTAGGGAAAGGGACACAAAAAAGGGACTATGGCTACACCTTC
v_gene: TRBV9; d_gene: TRBD2; j_gene: TRBJ2-7; abundance: NA; CDR3aa: CASSVGLATSYEQYF; CDR3nt: TGTGCCAGCAGCGTGGGACTAGCGACCTCCTACGAGCAGTACTTC
v_gene: TRBV3-1/TRBV3-2; d_gene: TRBD1; j_gene: TRBJ1-1; abundance: NA; CDR3aa: CASSRTGLGWDTEAFF; CDR3nt: TGTGCCAGCAGCCGGACAGGGTTGGGGTGGGACACTGAAGCTTTCTTT
v_gene: TRBV28; d_gene: NA; j_gene: TRBJ1-1; abundance: NA; CDR3aa: CASSLPPRSEAFF; CDR3nt: TGTGCCAGCAGTTTACCCCCCCGGTCTGAAGCTTTCTTT
v_gene: TRBV6-5; d_gene: TRBD1; j_gene: TRBJ1-1; abundance: NA; CDR3aa: CASRTQGAWTEAFF; CDR3nt: TGTGCCAGCAGAACCCAGGGGGCATGGACTGAAGCTTTCTTT
v_gene: TRBV5-1; d_gene: TRBD2; j_gene: TRBJ2-3; abundance: NA; CDR3aa: CASSLPSGSVSTDTQYF; CDR3nt: TGCGCCAGCAGCTTACCTAGCGGGAGTGTAAGCACAGATACGCAGTATTTT
v_gene: TRBV6-2/TRBV6-3; d_gene: TRBD1; j_gene: TRBJ1-4; abundance: NA; CDR3aa: CASSYSFRDRGPATNEKLFF; CDR3nt: TGTGCCAGCAGTTACTCGTTCCGGGACAGGGGACCCGCAACTAATGAAAAACTGTTTTTT
v_gene: TRBV10-3; d_gene: TRBD2; j_gene: TRBJ2-5; abundance: NA; CDR3aa: CAISQRELVETQYF; CDR3nt: TGTGCCATCAGTCAGCGGGAGTTGGTAGAGACCCAGTACTTC
v_gene: TRBV7-2; d_gene: TRBD2; j_gene: TRBJ2-3; abundance: NA; CDR3aa: CASSLSGSDTDTQYF; CDR3nt: TGTGCCAGCAGCCTGAGCGGGAGTGACACAGATACGCAGTATTTT
v_gene: TRBV7-3; d_gene: NA; j_gene: TRBJ1-2; abundance: NA; CDR3aa: CASSPGGSPSTF; CDR3nt: TGTGCCAGCAGCCCTGGGGGGAGCCCGAGCACCTTC
v_gene: TRBV9; d_gene: NA; j_gene: TRBJ2-1; abundance: NA; CDR3aa: CASSVASFARHNEQFF; CDR3nt: TGTGCCAGCAGCGTAGCCTCTTTCGCCAGGCACAATGAGCAGTTCTTC
v_gene: TRBV7-6; d_gene: NA; j_gene: TRBJ1-2; abundance: NA; CDR3aa: CASSLGAGDYGYTF; CDR3nt: TGTGCCAGCAGCTTAGGGGCAGGGGACTATGGCTACACCTTC
v_gene: TRBV3-1/TRBV3-2; d_gene: NA; j_gene: TRBJ2-1; abundance: NA; CDR3aa: CASSQETRRPYNEQFF; CDR3nt: TGTGCCAGCAGCCAGGAAACAAGGAGACCCTACAATGAGCAGTTCTTC
v_gene: TRBV9; d_gene: NA; j_gene: TRBJ1-3; abundance: NA; CDR3aa: CASSGSRGGNTIYF; CDR3nt: TGTGCCAGCAGCGGAAGTCGAGGGGGAAACACCATATATTTT
v_gene: TRBV4-1; d_gene: TRBD1; j_gene: TRBJ2-5; abundance: once; CDR3aa: CASSYDTGTGRTQYF; CDR3nt: TGCGCCAGCAGCTATGACACCGGGACAGGGAGGACCCAGTACTTC
v_gene: TRBV5-1; d_gene: NA; j_gene: TRBJ1-1; abundance: NA; CDR3aa: CASSSQSQGSHTEAFF; CDR3nt: TGCGCCAGCAGCTCCCAGTCCCAGGGCAGCCACACTGAAGCTTTCTTT
v_gene: TRBV24-1; d_gene: NA; j_gene: TRBJ2-7; abundance: NA; CDR3aa: CATSDLRQGGEQYF; CDR3nt: TGTGCCACCAGTGATTTGAGGCAGGGAGGCGAGCAGTACTTC
v_gene: TRBV5-6; d_gene: NA; j_gene: TRBJ2-3; abundance: NA; CDR3aa: CASSLGESTDTQYF; CDR3nt: TGTGCCAGCAGCTTGGGAGAGTCCACAGATACGCAGTATTTT
v_gene: TRBV12-3/TRBV12-4; d_gene: NA; j_gene: TRBJ2-7; abundance: NA; CDR3aa: CASSLAGEQYF; CDR3nt: TGTGCCAGCAGTTTAGCGGGCGAGCAGTACTTC
v_gene: TRBV7-3; d_gene: NA; j_gene: TRBJ1-2; abundance: NA; CDR3aa: CASSLDGFYGYTF; CDR3nt: TGTGCCAGCAGCTTAGACGGGTTCTATGGCTACACCTTC
v_gene: TRBV15; d_gene: NA; j_gene: TRBJ1-1; abundance: NA; CDR3aa: CATVQGGANTEAFF; CDR3nt: TGTGCCACCGTCCAGGGTGGGGCAAACACTGAAGCTTTCTTT
v_gene: TRBV30; d_gene: TRBD1; j_gene: TRBJ2-1; abundance: NA; CDR3aa: CAWNVGQGYDEQFF; CDR3nt: TGTGCCTGGAACGTGGGACAGGGGTACGATGAGCAGTTCTTC
v_gene: TRBV11-3; d_gene: NA; j_gene: TRBJ2-3; abundance: NA; CDR3aa: CASSLEHTDTQYF; CDR3nt: TGTGCCAGCAGCTTAGAACACACAGATACGCAGTATTTT
v_gene: TRBV11-3; d_gene: NA; j_gene: TRBJ2-1; abundance: NA; CDR3aa: CASSSLWAEGNEQFF; CDR3nt: TGTGCCAGCAGCTCCCTCTGGGCCGAGGGGAATGAGCAGTTCTTC
v_gene: TRBV7-9; d_gene: NA; j_gene: TRBJ1-5; abundance: NA; CDR3aa: CASSLVGGNQPQHF; CDR3nt: TGTGCCAGCAGCTTAGTAGGGGGCAATCAGCCCCAGCATTTT
v_gene: TRBV28; d_gene: NA; j_gene: TRBJ2-7; abundance: NA; CDR3aa: CASSAPRNGKNEQYF; CDR3nt: TGTGCCAGCAGTGCCCCCCGGAACGGTAAGAACGAGCAGTACTTC
v_gene: TRBV5-1; d_gene: TRBD1; j_gene: TRBJ1-6; abundance: NA; CDR3aa: CASTPTGGNSPLHF; CDR3nt: TGCGCCAGCACTCCCACAGGGGGCAATTCACCCCTCCACTTT
v_gene: TRBV19; d_gene: TRBD1; j_gene: TRBJ1-1; abundance: NA; CDR3aa: CASTSGTAQYRSTEAFF; CDR3nt: TGTGCCAGTACCTCGGGGACAGCTCAATATAGGAGTACTGAAGCTTTCTTT
v_gene: TRBV6-5; d_gene: TRBD1; j_gene: TRBJ2-7; abundance: once; CDR3aa: CASRNRGEPYEQYF; CDR3nt: TGTGCCAGCAGAAACAGGGGCGAACCCTACGAGCAGTACTTC
v_gene: TRBV15; d_gene: TRBD2; j_gene: TRBJ2-2; abundance: NA; CDR3aa: CATSRAGLAGASNTGELFF; CDR3nt: TGTGCCACCAGCAGGGCGGGACTAGCGGGAGCCTCGAACACCGGGGAGCTGTTTTTT
v_gene: TRBV19; d_gene: NA; j_gene: TRBJ2-7; abundance: NA; CDR3aa: CASSPGTFYEQYF; CDR3nt: TGTGCCAGTAGTCCTGGGACCTTCTACGAGCAGTACTTC
v_gene: TRBV7-2; d_gene: NA; j_gene: TRBJ1-2; abundance: NA; CDR3aa: CASSLGSWGRGYTF; CDR3nt: TGTGCCAGCAGCTTAGGGAGTTGGGGACGGGGCTACACCTTC
v_gene: TRBV29-1; d_gene: NA; j_gene: TRBJ1-3; abundance: once; CDR3aa: CSVEWVSGNTIYF; CDR3nt: TGCAGCGTTGAATGGGTGTCTGGAAACACCATATATTTT
v_gene: TRBV3-1/TRBV3-2; d_gene: NA; j_gene: TRBJ2-5; abundance: NA; CDR3aa: CASSLGQRQETQYF; CDR3nt: TGTGCCAGCAGCCTCGGACAGAGACAAGAGACCCAGTACTTC
v_gene: TRBV6-2/TRBV6-3; d_gene: TRBD1; j_gene: TRBJ1-1; abundance: NA; CDR3aa: CASSLQGVLTEAFF; CDR3nt: TGTGCCAGCAGTCTTCAGGGGGTTTTGACTGAAGCTTTCTTT
v_gene: TRBV6-5; d_gene: NA; j_gene: TRBJ1-1; abundance: few; CDR3aa: CASGSMNTEAFF; CDR3nt: TGTGCCAGCGGGTCGATGAACACTGAAGCTTTCTTT
v_gene: TRBV18; d_gene: NA; j_gene: TRBJ1-5; abundance: NA; CDR3aa: CASSPPGNQPQHF; CDR3nt: TGTGCCAGCTCACCACCGGGGAATCAGCCCCAGCATTTT
v_gene: TRBV19; d_gene: NA; j_gene: TRBJ2-2; abundance: NA; CDR3aa: CASSLQSTGELFF; CDR3nt: TGTGCCAGTAGTCTTCAGAGCACCGGGGAGCTGTTTTTT
v_gene: TRBV6-2/TRBV6-3; d_gene: TRBD1; j_gene: TRBJ1-5; abundance: NA; CDR3aa: CASSLNRGGGNQPQHF; CDR3nt: TGTGCCAGCAGTTTAAACAGGGGCGGAGGGAATCAGCCCCAGCATTTT
v_gene: TRBV7-9; d_gene: NA; j_gene: TRBJ2-7; abundance: few; CDR3aa: CASSSTTYEQYF; CDR3nt: TGTGCCAGCAGCTCCACTACCTACGAGCAGTACTTC
v_gene: TRBV6-1; d_gene: NA; j_gene: TRBJ2-2; abundance: NA; CDR3aa: CASSENRVTGELFF; CDR3nt: TGTGCCAGCAGTGAAAACAGGGTTACCGGGGAGCTGTTTTTT
v_gene: TRBV10-3; d_gene: TRBD1; j_gene: TRBJ1-5; abundance: NA; CDR3aa: CAISETGSSQPQHF; CDR3nt: TGTGCCATCAGCGAGACAGGGTCTAGTCAGCCCCAGCATTTT
v_gene: TRBV28; d_gene: NA; j_gene: TRBJ1-2; abundance: NA; CDR3aa: CASSPGGDYGYTF; CDR3nt: TGTGCCAGCAGTCCGGGAGGGGACTATGGCTACACCTTC
v_gene: TRBV27; d_gene: NA; j_gene: TRBJ2-1; abundance: NA; CDR3aa: CAPRSWGNNEQFF; CDR3nt: TGTGCCCCTCGAAGTTGGGGTAACAATGAGCAGTTCTTC
v_gene: TRBV5-1; d_gene: NA; j_gene: TRBJ2-7; abundance: NA; CDR3aa: CASSTHVASSYEQYF; CDR3nt: TGCGCCAGCAGCACCCACGTAGCTAGCAGCTACGAGCAGTACTTC
v_gene: TRBV28; d_gene: NA; j_gene: TRBJ2-2; abundance: NA; CDR3aa: CASEDRNTGELFF; CDR3nt: TGTGCCAGCGAGGACAGGAACACCGGGGAGCTGTTTTTT
v_gene: TRBV10-1; d_gene: NA; j_gene: TRBJ1-5; abundance: NA; CDR3aa: CARSRDGGLDQPQHF; CDR3nt: TGCGCCAGAAGCAGGGACGGGGGTCTGGATCAGCCCCAGCATTTT
v_gene: TRBV10-2; d_gene: TRBD2; j_gene: TRBJ2-7; abundance: NA; CDR3aa: CASWGERDSYEQYF; CDR3nt: TGCGCCAGCTGGGGGGAGCGGGACTCCTACGAGCAGTACTTC
v_gene: TRBV3-1/TRBV3-2; d_gene: TRBD1; j_gene: TRBJ1-6; abundance: NA; CDR3aa: CASSPGQGTSPLHF; CDR3nt: TGTGCCAGCAGCCCCGGACAGGGCACTTCACCCCTCCACTTT
v_gene: TRBV2; d_gene: NA; j_gene: TRBJ2-1; abundance: NA; CDR3aa: CASSEGYNNEQFF; CDR3nt: TGTGCCAGCAGTGAGGGCTACAACAATGAGCAGTTCTTC
v_gene: TRBV11-2; d_gene: TRBD1; j_gene: TRBJ2-1; abundance: NA; CDR3aa: CASSSGTGNWNEQFF; CDR3nt: TGTGCCAGCAGCTCGGGGACAGGGAATTGGAATGAGCAGTTCTTC
v_gene: TRBV29-1; d_gene: TRBD2; j_gene: TRBJ2-7; abundance: NA; CDR3aa: CSVAGTSESREQYF; CDR3nt: TGCAGCGTTGCCGGGACTAGCGAATCACGTGAGCAGTACTTC